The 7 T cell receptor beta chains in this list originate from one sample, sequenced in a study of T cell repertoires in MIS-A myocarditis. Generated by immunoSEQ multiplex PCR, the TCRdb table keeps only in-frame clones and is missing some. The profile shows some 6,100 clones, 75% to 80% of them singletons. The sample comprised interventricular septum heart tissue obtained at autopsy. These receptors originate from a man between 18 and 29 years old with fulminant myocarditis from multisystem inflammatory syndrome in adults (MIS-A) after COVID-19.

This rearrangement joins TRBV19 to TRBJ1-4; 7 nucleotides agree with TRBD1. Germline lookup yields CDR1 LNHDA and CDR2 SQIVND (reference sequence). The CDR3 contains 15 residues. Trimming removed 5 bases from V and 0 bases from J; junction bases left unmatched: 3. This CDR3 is CASSAGTATNEKLFF. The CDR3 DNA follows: TGTGCCAGTAGTGCCGGGACAGCAACTAATGAAAAACTGTTTTTT.

CDR3 loop: CASSETARTVQFF. For the CDR3, the DNA is TGTGCCAGCAGTGAAACGGCCCGAACGGTTCAGTTCTTC. The V gene is TRBV6-1, the J gene TRBJ2-1, with unresolved D. The CDR3 covers 13 residues. Germline V gives CDR1 MNHNS, CDR2 SASEGT. Trimming stripped 2 bases from V and 13 bases from J, with 15 bases between.

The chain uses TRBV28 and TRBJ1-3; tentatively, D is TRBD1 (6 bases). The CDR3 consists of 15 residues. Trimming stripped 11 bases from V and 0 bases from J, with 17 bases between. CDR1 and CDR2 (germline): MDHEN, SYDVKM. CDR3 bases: TGTGCCGTGTGCGGGACATTCCCCTCTGGAAACACCATATATTTT. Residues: CAVCGTFPSGNTIYF.

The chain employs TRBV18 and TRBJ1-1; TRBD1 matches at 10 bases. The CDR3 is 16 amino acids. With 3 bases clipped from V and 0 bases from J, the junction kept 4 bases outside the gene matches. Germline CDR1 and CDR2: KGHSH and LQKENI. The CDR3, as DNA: TGTGCCAGCTCACCGTCGACAGGGGGCCTGAACACTGAAGCTTTCTTT. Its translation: CASSPSTGGLNTEAFF.

DNA for the CDR3: TGTGCCAGCAGCTTGACAGGGGGCAACACTGAAGCTTTCTTT. Translation: CASSLTGGNTEAFF. The chain recombines TRBV5-4 with TRBJ1-1, with 9 bases matching TRBD1. CDR1 is SGHNT and CDR2 is YYREEE in the germline V gene (reference sequence). Trimming cost V 1 base and J 2 bases; bases outside gene matches: 0. The CDR3 loop spans 14 amino acids. The entire variable domain, with the rest obtained from reference TRBV5-4 and TRBJ1-1, is as follows: ETGVTQSPTHLIKTRGQQVTLRCSSQSGHNTVSWYQQALGQGPQFIFQYYREEENGRGNFPPRFSGLQFPNYSSELNVNALELDDSALYLCASSLTGGNTEAFFGQGTRLTVV.

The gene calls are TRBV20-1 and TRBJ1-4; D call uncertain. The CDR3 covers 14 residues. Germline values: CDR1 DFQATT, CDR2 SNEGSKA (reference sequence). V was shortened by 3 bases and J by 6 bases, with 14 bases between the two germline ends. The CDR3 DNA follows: TGCAGTGCTAGTCAAGGGTTCGAGCATGAAAAACTGTTTTTT. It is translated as CSASQGFEHEKLFF.

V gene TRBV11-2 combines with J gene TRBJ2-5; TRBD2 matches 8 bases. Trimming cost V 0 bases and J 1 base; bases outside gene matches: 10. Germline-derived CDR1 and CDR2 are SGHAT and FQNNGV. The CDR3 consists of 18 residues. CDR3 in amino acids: CASSLEFDAGGLQETQYF. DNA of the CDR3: TGTGCCAGCAGCTTAGAATTCGACGCGGGGGGACTCCAAGAGACCCAGTACTTC.